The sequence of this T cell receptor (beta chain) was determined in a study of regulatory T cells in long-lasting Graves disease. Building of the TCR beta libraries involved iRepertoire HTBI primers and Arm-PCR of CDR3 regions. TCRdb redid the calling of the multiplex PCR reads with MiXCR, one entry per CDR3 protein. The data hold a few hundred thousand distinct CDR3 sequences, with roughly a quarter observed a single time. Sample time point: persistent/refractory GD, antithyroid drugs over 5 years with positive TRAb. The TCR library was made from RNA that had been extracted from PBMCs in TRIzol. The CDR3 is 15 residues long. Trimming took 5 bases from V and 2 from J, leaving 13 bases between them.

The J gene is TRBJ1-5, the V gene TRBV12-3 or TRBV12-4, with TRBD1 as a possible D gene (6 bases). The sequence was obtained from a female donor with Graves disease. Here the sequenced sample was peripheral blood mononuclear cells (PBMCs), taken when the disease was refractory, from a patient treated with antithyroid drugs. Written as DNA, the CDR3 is TGTGCCAGCAGTACACAGGGTTTGGGCAATCAGCCCCAGCATTTT. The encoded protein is CASSTQGLGNQPQHF.